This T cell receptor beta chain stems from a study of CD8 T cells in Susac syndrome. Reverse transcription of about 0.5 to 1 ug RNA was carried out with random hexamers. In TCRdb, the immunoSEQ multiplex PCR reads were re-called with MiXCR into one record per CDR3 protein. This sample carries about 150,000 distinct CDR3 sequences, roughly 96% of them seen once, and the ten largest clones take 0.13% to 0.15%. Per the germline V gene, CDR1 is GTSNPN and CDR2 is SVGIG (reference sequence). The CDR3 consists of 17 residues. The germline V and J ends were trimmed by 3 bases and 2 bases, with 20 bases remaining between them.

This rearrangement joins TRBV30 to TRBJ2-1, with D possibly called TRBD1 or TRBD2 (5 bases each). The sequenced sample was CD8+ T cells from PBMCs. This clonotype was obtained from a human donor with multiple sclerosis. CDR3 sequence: CAWSQPGTRITYNEQFF. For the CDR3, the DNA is TGTGCCTGGAGCCAACCCGGGACGCGCATCACCTACAATGAGCAGTTCTTC.